The clone carrying this T cell receptor beta chain appeared many times. Its antigen is undetermined. Any patient presenting with uncontrolled infection, other autoimmune disease, pregnancy or lactation was left out. Authors of the study amplified TCR beta CDR3 regions from RNA transcripts. The study used the HTBI primer set for a first-round RT-PCR of the TCR CDR3. TCRdb fed the multiplex PCR reads into MiXCR, producing one record per CDR3 protein. Here the sample spans hundreds of thousands of distinct CDR3 sequences, just under 45% being singletons. This sample stems from a study of T cells in Graves' hyperthyroidism and ophthalmopathy. Study-wide results and caveats: Ophthalmopathy was distinguished from stable hyperthyroidism by 13 V-J signatures. Also found in blood were most expanded thyroid clonotypes above 0.001.

The germline CDR1 and CDR2 sequences are SQVTM and ANQGSEA. With V trimmed by 4 bases and J by 2 bases, 11 bases remained unmatched. The length of the CDR3 is 16 residues. This clonotype originated in an adult man with Graves' disease, either hyperthyroidism or ophthalmopathy (not recorded which). This chain links TRBV29-1 with TRBJ1-3, with 7 bases matching TRBD1. The sample consisted of peripheral blood or thyroid tissue (not recorded which). CDR3: CSVVSDREATGNTIYF. The CDR3 nucleotides are TGCAGCGTTGTGTCTGACAGGGAGGCGACTGGAAACACCATATATTTT.